These 16 T cell receptor beta chains came from one sample sequenced in a study of cytomegalovirus exposure and HLA in healthy donors. PCR employed 60 Vbeta and 13 Jbeta primers. Generated by immunoSEQ multiplex PCR, the TCRdb table keeps only in-frame clones and is missing some. This sample has 150,000 to 180,000 clones, with roughly 77% found just once. Sequenced sample: PBMCs. Receptors were obtained from a man younger than 40 in good health and CMV-seropositive.

This chain joins TRBV9 and TRBJ2-2; 11 nucleotides align to TRBD2. V was clipped by 0 bases and J by 4 bases; unmatched bases: 2. Germline values: CDR1 SGDLS, CDR2 YYNGEE. The CDR3 extends over 16 amino acids. The CDR3 protein is CASSVGLAGITGELFF. The CDR3 nucleotides read TGTGCCAGCAGCGTAGGACTAGCGGGAATCACCGGGGAGCTGTTTTTT.

This chain uses TRBV6-5 with TRBJ2-1; D may be TRBD1 (5 bases). Germline loops: CDR1 MNHEY, CDR2 SVGAGI. The CDR3 has 15 residues. V was pared by 0 bases and J by 5 bases, with 11 bases between. The CDR3 spells CASSYSGPRDNEQFF. CDR3 bases: TGTGCCAGCAGTTACTCGGGGCCCCGGGACAATGAGCAGTTCTTC.

The chain links TRBV11-2 to TRBJ2-2; 10 bases line up with TRBD2. V was pared by 4 bases and J by 7 bases, with 9 bases of the junction left unmatched. This CDR3 is built from 16 residues. Per the germline V gene, CDR1 is SGHAT and CDR2 is FQNNGV. The CDR3 region is CASSSLAGEGVGELFF. CDR3 nucleotides: TGTGCCAGCAGCTCTCTAGCGGGAGAAGGAGTCGGGGAGCTGTTTTTT. Full variable domain (outside the CDR3, taken from reference TRBV11-2 and TRBJ2-2): EAGVAQSPRYKIIEKRQSVAFWCNPISGHATLYWYQQILGQGPKLLIQFQNNGVVDDSQLPKDRFSAERLKGVDSTLKIQPAKLEDSAVYLCASSSLAGEGVGELFFGEGSRLTVL.

The chain links TRBV5-1 to TRBJ2-5; 7 bases agree with TRBD2. Per the germline V gene, CDR1 is SGHRS and CDR2 is YFSETQ. The CDR3 has 16 residues. The J segment lost 2 bases and the V segment lost 4 bases, leaving 11 bases of the junction unmatched. CDR3: CASSPPVGGVQETQYF. The CDR3 DNA reads as TGCGCCAGCAGCCCTCCTGTGGGAGGGGTTCAAGAGACCCAGTACTTC.

The V and J genes are TRBV27 and TRBJ1-1, with D possibly TRBD1 on 6 matching bases. This CDR3 has 15 residues. Germline V lookup: CDR1 MNHEY, CDR2 SMNVEV (reference sequence). Trimming took 4 bases from V and 0 from J, leaving 12 bases between them. The CDR3: CASSWGGALNTEAFF. In nucleotides, the CDR3 is TGTGCCAGCAGTTGGGGGGGGGCGCTGAACACTGAAGCTTTCTTT.

In this sample, this clone turned up a few times. The chain is built from TRBV6-5 and TRBJ1-1, with D perhaps matching TRBD1 (6 bases). Trimming removed 1 base from V and 4 bases from J, with 13 bases in between. The CDR3 loop spans 15 amino acids. Germline V gives CDR1 MNHEY, CDR2 SVGAGI. CDR3 sequence (DNA): TGTGCCAGCAGTTACTTGTACACAGGGAGCACTGAAGCTTTCTTT. Translating gives CASSYLYTGSTEAFF.

The CDR3 loop reads CASSSDLRGTEAFF. DNA for the CDR3: TGTGCCAGCAGCTCGGACCTTAGGGGCACTGAAGCTTTCTTT. The chain joins TRBV7-9 to TRBJ1-1, with D possibly being TRBD1 (5 bases). Trimming took 4 bases from V and 4 from J, leaving 13 bases between them. The germline gives CDR1 SEHNR, CDR2 FQNEAQ (reference sequence). This CDR3 has 14 amino acids.

This sequence joins TRBV7-8 and TRBJ2-7; a possible D gene is TRBD2 (6 bases). Germline CDR1 reads SGHVS; CDR2 reads FQNEAQ. This CDR3 is 14 amino acids long. Trimming cost V 4 bases and J 1 base, with 11 bases left between them. The CDR3 DNA sequence: TGTGCCAGCAGCTCCCTGGGACTTTCCTACGAGCAGTACTTC. Residues: CASSSLGLSYEQYF.

The rearrangement joins TRBV27 to TRBJ1-2; D might be TRBD1 (5 bases). The CDR3 sequence is 13 residues long. Per germline, CDR1 MNHEY and CDR2 SMNVEV (reference sequence). Between the trimmed V and J ends, which lost 6 bases and 8 bases, there was a span of 16 bases. The CDR3 protein is CASSRIGGEGYTF. CDR3 coding DNA: TGTGCCAGCAGCCGTATCGGGGGAGAAGGCTACACCTTC.

The CDR3 loop is CASSLARRLGGNTIYF. The CDR3 region has the DNA TGTGCCAGCAGCTTAGCGAGGCGCCTTGGAGGAAACACCATATATTTT. The chain is built from TRBV7-9 and TRBJ1-3; D gene uncertain. Trimming pared 0 bases from V and 4 bases from J, leaving 13 bases between. Germline assignment: CDR1 SEHNR and CDR2 FQNEAQ (reference sequence). CDR3 length equals 16 residues.

The V call is TRBV27, the J call TRBJ1-5; D possibly corresponds to TRBD1 (5 bases). Germline V lookup: CDR1 MNHEY, CDR2 SMNVEV (reference sequence). This CDR3 is 16 amino acids long. The V gene lost 6 bases and the J gene lost 1 base, with 16 bases spanning the gap. In DNA, the CDR3 is TGTGCCAGCAGAAGGGGAGGGGTCCCCAGCAATCAGCCCCAGCATTTT. Translated: CASRRGGVPSNQPQHF.

The chain has TRBV5-1 and TRBJ2-7, with D possibly being TRBD2 (6 bases). V lost 0 bases to trimming and J lost 5 bases, with 15 bases between them. The CDR3 is 15 amino acids. Germline CDR1 is SGHRS and CDR2 is YFSETQ. Written as DNA, the CDR3 is TGCGCCAGCAGCTTGGCCCCGGGAGTAAACGACGAGCAGTACTTC. Its protein is CASSLAPGVNDEQYF.

V gene TRBV4-1 combines with J gene TRBJ1-3; no reliable D call. The CDR3 is 15 amino acids. Germline CDR1 reads MGHRA; CDR2 reads YSYEKL. The germline V and J ends were trimmed by 1 base and 0 bases, with 7 bases remaining between them. The DNA for the CDR3 is TGCGCCAGCAGCCAAGGAACTTACTCTGGAAACACCATATATTTT. Translating gives CASSQGTYSGNTIYF.

The V call is TRBV5-1, the J call TRBJ2-7; 13 nucleotides line up with TRBD2. The CDR3 is made up of 15 amino acids. V lost 0 bases and J lost 3; bases outside the gene matches: 0. Germline CDR1 and CDR2: SGHRS and YFSETQ. This CDR3 is CASSLGTSGSYEQYF. The DNA of the CDR3 is TGCGCCAGCAGCTTGGGGACTAGCGGGAGCTACGAGCAGTACTTC.

The chain combines TRBV2 with TRBJ1-1, with D possibly being TRBD1 (6 bases). Per germline, CDR1 SNHLY and CDR2 FYNNEI. Trimming shortened V by 6 bases and J by 4 bases, and 12 bases separated the two germline ends. This CDR3 contains 13 residues. CDR3 in amino acids: CASRRGGATEAFF. In DNA form, the CDR3 reads TGTGCCAGCAGAAGGGGGGGGGCCACTGAAGCTTTCTTT.

The chain employs TRBV4-1 and TRBJ2-1; 7 bases agree with TRBD2. The germline CDR1 and CDR2 sequences are MGHRA and YSYEKL. Trimming cost V 6 bases and J 5 bases; bases outside gene matches: 13. The CDR3 sequence is 16 residues long. Here the CDR3 reads CASRQSAGTKNNEQFF. DNA of the CDR3: TGCGCCAGCAGGCAGTCCGCCGGGACTAAAAACAATGAGCAGTTCTTC.